This entry lists 30 T cell receptor beta chains sequenced from one sample in a study of cytomegalovirus exposure and HLA in healthy donors. The PCR contained 60 Vbeta and 13 Jbeta primers. TCRdb keeps only in-frame clones here, not all; method: immunoSEQ multiplex PCR. Recorded here are 91,000 or so clones; the top ten clones represent roughly 3.5%. The sample comprised PBMCs. These receptors all stem from a woman aged 25 to 39 in good health and CMV-seronegative.

This rearrangement joins TRBV28 to TRBJ1-5; D may be TRBD1 (5 bases). This CDR3 region has 15 residues. V was shortened by 7 bases and J by 6 bases, with 19 bases between the two germline ends. CDR1 and CDR2 (germline): MDHEN, SYDVKM. The CDR3 DNA sequence: TGTGCCAGCACCATGCATCGACAGAAGGGTCAGCCCCAGCATTTT. It translates to CASTMHRQKGQPQHF.

Details on this clone: Relative to the germline gene, one junction end is altered; a read error may explain this. This chain links TRBV5-5 with TRBJ2-7; maybe TRBD1 (6 bases). The CDR3 sequence is 14 residues long. The V gene's germline CDR1 is SGHKS and CDR2 YYEKEE (reference sequence). This CDR3 is CASSLYPGAYEQYF. The DNA for the CDR3 is TGTGCCAGCAGCTTGTATCCAGGGGCCTATGAGCAGTACTTC.

This chain links TRBV19 with TRBJ2-7; 9 nucleotides align to TRBD1. V lost 6 bases and J lost 3; bases outside the gene matches: 9. The CDR3 covers 15 residues. Germline CDR1 and CDR2: LNHDA and SQIVND (reference sequence). As DNA, the CDR3 is TGTGCCAGTAGCGGACAGGGGAGGTTTGGCTACGAGCAGTACTTC. Protein product: CASSGQGRFGYEQYF.

J is TRBJ2-7 and V is TRBV6-5; 11 bases map to TRBD1. This CDR3 has 15 amino acids. J lost 1 base, V lost 4 bases, and 3 bases had no gene match. Germline V lookup: CDR1 MNHEY, CDR2 SVGAGI. In nucleotides, the CDR3 is TGTGCCAGCAGTTCCGGGACAGGGGGGTCCTACGAGCAGTACTTC. Amino acids: CASSSGTGGSYEQYF.

CDR3: CASSYGQGNTGELFF. In nucleotides, the CDR3 is TGTGCCAGCAGTTACGGCCAGGGGAACACCGGGGAGCTGTTTTTT. V gene TRBV6-5 combines with J gene TRBJ2-2; D possibly corresponds to TRBD1 (5 bases). V gave up 2 bases and J gave up 1 base, with 8 bases separating them. Germline-derived CDR1 and CDR2 are MNHEY and SVGAGI. This CDR3 is built from 15 residues.

The V and J genes are TRBV6-1 and TRBJ2-5, with 9 nucleotides matching TRBD1. Germline CDR1 MNHNS, CDR2 SASEGT. This CDR3 contains 14 residues. The V and J ends lost 5 bases and 4 bases, in that order; junction bases with no gene match: 5. The CDR3 DNA reads as TGTGCCAGCAGTACACAGGGGGCCCCAGAGACCCAGTACTTC. Translating gives CASSTQGAPETQYF.

V is TRBV27 and J is TRBJ1-2; D perhaps matches TRBD1 (6 bases). Germline CDR1 is MNHEY and CDR2 is SMNVEV (reference sequence). The CDR3 spans 12 residues. Trimming took off 8 bases at V and 2 bases at J, with 9 bases between the two ends. For the CDR3, the DNA is TGTGCCAGCTCGACAGGAAACTATGGCTACACCTTC. Translation gives CASSTGNYGYTF.

The chain combines TRBV28 with TRBJ1-1; 9 nucleotides agree with TRBD1. CDR1 is MDHEN, CDR2 SYDVKM, per germline. This CDR3 region has 13 residues. V lost 2 bases to trimming and J lost 5 bases; unmatched junction nucleotides: 0. CDR3 region: CASSLDRGTEAFF. CDR3 nucleotides: TGTGCCAGCAGTTTAGACAGGGGGACTGAAGCTTTCTTT.

The rearrangement links TRBV10-3 to TRBJ2-7; 7 bases map to TRBD1. This CDR3 spans 13 amino acids. J was trimmed by 4 bases and V by 6 bases; bases with no gene match: 6. From germline, CDR1 is ENHRY and CDR2 SYGVKD. The CDR3 spells CAIRDRVLYEQYF. As DNA, the CDR3 is TGTGCCATCAGAGACAGGGTCCTATACGAGCAGTACTTC.

The chain uses TRBV7-9 and TRBJ2-7, with 10 nucleotides matching TRBD1. V lost 7 bases and J lost 4; bases outside the gene matches: 4. CDR1 is SEHNR, CDR2 FQNEAQ, per germline (reference sequence). CDR3 length: 13 amino acids. DNA of the CDR3: TGTGCCAGCACCGGACAGGGGGAGTACGAGCAGTACTTC. Residues: CASTGQGEYEQYF.

The V call is TRBV6-1, the J call TRBJ2-7; D is perhaps TRBD2 (5 bases). The V and J ends lost 7 bases and 5 bases respectively, with 9 bases between them. Germline loops: CDR1 MNHNS, CDR2 SASEGT. This CDR3 spans 11 amino acids. CDR3 amino acids: CASTRRNEQYF. DNA of the CDR3: TGTGCCAGCACGCGGAGGAACGAGCAGTACTTC.

Concerning this clone: The junction shows a germline mismatch at one end, possibly a read error. The chain has TRBV7-7 and TRBJ2-2; 7 nucleotides line up with TRBD1. Germline-derived CDR1 and CDR2 are SSHAT and FNYEAQ (reference sequence). CDR3 size: 15 residues. Written as DNA, the CDR3 is TGTGCTAGCAGTGAGGGACAGCTGAACACCGGGGAGCTGTTTTTT. It translates to CASSEGQLNTGELFF.

The chain recombines TRBV29-1 with TRBJ2-7; the D gene is possibly TRBD1 (6 bases). Germline values: CDR1 SQVTM, CDR2 ANQGSEA. The CDR3 extends over 15 amino acids. V lost 7 bases, J lost 2 bases, and 21 bases lay in between. The CDR3 region has the DNA TGCAGCGGGGTCGGGTCCGACAGGAACCCCTACGAGCAGTACTTC. Translation gives CSGVGSDRNPYEQYF.

The chain is built from TRBV6-5 and TRBJ2-5; TRBD2 is a possible D gene (5 bases). Trimming cost V 6 bases and J 5 bases, with 19 bases left between them. In germline, CDR1 is MNHEY, CDR2 SVGAGI. This CDR3 region has 15 residues. CDR3 region: CASSFQLPTGETQYF. In DNA form, the CDR3 reads TGTGCCAGCAGCTTCCAATTACCCACGGGGGAGACCCAGTACTTC.

The chain is built from TRBV27 and TRBJ2-3; D unresolved. Per germline, CDR1 MNHEY and CDR2 SMNVEV (reference sequence). Trimming removed 3 bases from V and 2 bases from J, with 9 bases in between. CDR3 length: 14 residues. The CDR3 coding sequence is TGTGCCAGCAGTTTGGTGGAGACCACAGATACGCAGTATTTT. Translation gives CASSLVETTDTQYF.

The CDR3 loop reads CASFAAGGTLEAFF. The CDR3 bases are TGTGCCAGCTTTGCCGCCGGAGGCACCCTTGAAGCTTTCTTT. This chain uses TRBV28 with TRBJ1-1; D not resolved. The germline V gene has CDR1 MDHEN and CDR2 SYDVKM. V shed 8 bases and J shed 7 bases, with 20 bases lying between them. This CDR3 is 14 amino acids long.

The chain is built from TRBV6-1 and TRBJ1-2, with a tentative D call TRBD1 (6 bases). CDR3 length: 14 amino acids. CDR1 is MNHNS and CDR2 is SASEGT in the germline V gene. Between the trimmed V and J ends, which lost 7 bases and 2 bases, there was a span of 14 bases. CDR3 in amino acids: CASNPRTVNYGYTF. The CDR3 DNA sequence: TGTGCCAGCAACCCGAGGACAGTGAACTATGGCTACACCTTC.

The chain links TRBV19 to TRBJ2-1; D might be TRBD2 (6 bases). V shed 0 bases and J shed 7 bases, with 19 bases lying between them. The CDR3 covers 17 residues. CDR1 and CDR2 (germline): LNHDA, SQIVND (reference sequence). The CDR3 DNA reads as TGTGCCAGTAGTATAGATCTTGGAGGGAGGAGTGGGAATGAGCAGTTCTTC. As protein: CASSIDLGGRSGNEQFF.

This chain joins TRBV28 and TRBJ1-2, with a weak D call TRBD1 (6 bases). The CDR3 loop spans 14 amino acids. In germline, CDR1 is MDHEN, CDR2 SYDVKM. V gave up 8 bases and J gave up 1 base, with 14 bases separating them. CDR3 protein: CASSPGHLNYGYTF. CDR3 in DNA: TGTGCCAGCTCCCCGGGACACCTTAACTATGGCTACACCTTC.

The rearrangement joins TRBV6-1 to TRBJ2-1, with TRBD2 identical over 12 bases. The CDR3 runs 15 residues. Germline V gene lookup returns CDR1 MNHNS and CDR2 SASEGT. Trimming took 3 bases from V and 4 from J; bases not matched to a gene: 1. The CDR3 DNA sequence: TGTGCCAGCAGTGAGACTAGCGGGGGATACAATGAGCAGTTCTTC. Translated, it gives CASSETSGGYNEQFF.

The chain has TRBV6-1 and TRBJ1-2; weak D call: TRBD1 (5 bases). The CDR3 is 14 residues long. V lost 8 bases, J lost 5 bases, and 18 bases lay in between. CDR1 MNHNS and CDR2 SASEGT come from the germline V gene. CDR3 amino acids: CASENESGRYGYTF. CDR3 in DNA: TGTGCCAGCGAAAACGAATCAGGGCGGTATGGCTACACCTTC.

This chain joins TRBV5-1 and TRBJ2-7, with D hard to call. The CDR3 has 13 residues. Per the germline V gene, CDR1 is SGHRS and CDR2 is YFSETQ. V lost 0 bases and J lost 3, with 7 bases in between. CDR3 DNA: TGCGCCAGCAGCTTGGCAGAGGTCTACGAGCAGTACTTC. This codes for CASSLAEVYEQYF.

V gene TRBV2 combines with J gene TRBJ1-4; D might be TRBD1 (5 bases). Trimming took 7 bases from V and 7 from J, leaving 13 bases between them. Looked up from germline, CDR1 is SNHLY and CDR2 is FYNNEI. The CDR3 totals 13 residues. CDR3 loop: CASIGGAREKLFF. Here the CDR3 DNA reads TGTGCCAGCATAGGAGGGGCGCGTGAAAAACTGTTTTTT.

The chain links TRBV28 to TRBJ1-1; D remains ambiguous. The germline V gene encodes CDR1 MDHEN and CDR2 SYDVKM. V was clipped by 6 bases and J by 6 bases, with 11 bases between them. The CDR3 is made up of 12 amino acids. The CDR3 DNA is TGTGCCAGCAGGACCGCGGGTTCTGAAGCTTTCTTT. Protein: CASRTAGSEAFF.

The chain links TRBV5-4 to TRBJ2-7; the match to TRBD2 covers 10 bases. Germline trimming cut 1 base from V and 5 bases from J; bases unmatched to any gene: 3. CDR1 and CDR2 (germline): SGHNT, YYREEE (reference sequence). This CDR3 comprises 14 residues. The CDR3 sequence is CASSLRLAGDEQYF. CDR3 DNA: TGTGCCAGCAGCTTGAGGCTAGCGGGAGACGAGCAGTACTTC.

V gene TRBV5-1 combines with J gene TRBJ1-5; D uncertain. The CDR3 runs to 13 residues. Germline loops: CDR1 SGHRS, CDR2 YFSETQ. The germline V and J ends were trimmed by 0 bases and 6 bases, with 7 bases remaining between them. Here the CDR3 DNA reads TGCGCCAGCAGCTTGGTTTCAGGTCAGCCCCAGCATTTT. Its protein product is CASSLVSGQPQHF.

The V call is TRBV7-3, the J call TRBJ2-7; D possibly corresponds to TRBD2 (6 bases). This CDR3 region has 13 residues. The V gene's germline CDR1 is SGHTA and CDR2 FQGTGA. The V end lost 4 bases, the J end lost 4 bases, and 11 bases lay between the germline ends. The CDR3 reads CASSSGGPYEQYF. The CDR3 nucleotides read TGTGCCAGCAGCTCCGGAGGGCCATACGAGCAGTACTTC.

The DNA of the CDR3 is TGTGCCAGCAGCCTCGGAGGAAGCACTGAAGCTTTCTTT. Amino acid sequence: CASSLGGSTEAFF. This chain joins TRBV9 and TRBJ1-1; D not resolved. Between the trimmed V and J ends, which lost 4 bases and 4 bases, there was a span of 11 bases. Germline CDR1 SGDLS, CDR2 YYNGEE. The CDR3 consists of 13 residues.

Note on this clone: It is likely a read error, because the conserved phenylalanine at the end of the CDR3 is missing. The chain links TRBV5-1 to TRBJ1-2; D gene unclear. Per germline, CDR1 SGHRS and CDR2 YFSETQ. The CDR3 runs to 15 residues. Trimming pared 0 bases from V and 5 bases from J, leaving 14 bases between. The CDR3: CASSLGGTGFYGYTL. CDR3 DNA sequence: TGCGCCAGCAGCTTGGGGGGTACGGGATTTTATGGCTACACCCTC.

The rearrangement joins TRBV18 to TRBJ2-7; 11 bases fit TRBD2. The V segment lost 2 bases and the J segment 3 bases; nucleotides outside the gene matches: 3. The CDR3 totals 15 residues. Germline V gene sequence: CDR1 KGHSH, CDR2 LQKENI. CDR3 nucleotides: TGTGCCAGCTCACCAGCTAGCGGGGGGATCTACGAGCAGTACTTC. This encodes CASSPASGGIYEQYF.